The next 32 T cell receptor beta chains were all read from a single sample in a study of cytomegalovirus exposure and HLA in healthy donors. PCR primers comprised 60 Vbeta and 13 Jbeta primers. Sequenced by immunoSEQ multiplex PCR; TCRdb stores in-frame clones only, minus some. In the table there are around 170,000 clones, about three quarters of which are singletons. The sample consisted of PBMCs. The receptor source for this set is a girl aged 5-17 years in good health and CMV-seronegative.

This clone was counted ten times or more. The chain combines TRBV6-1 with TRBJ2-3; D possibly corresponds to TRBD1 (5 bases). Germline CDR1 MNHNS, CDR2 SASEGT. Trimming stripped 4 bases from V and 6 bases from J, with 14 bases between. This CDR3 region has 14 residues. The CDR3 region is CASSARGLGDTQYF. CDR3 nucleotide sequence: TGTGCCAGCAGTGCTAGGGGCCTCGGGGATACGCAGTATTTT.

Here the CDR3 reads CASSLQGPGETQYF. The CDR3 nucleotides read TGTGCCAGCAGTTTGCAGGGGCCGGGAGAGACCCAGTACTTC. V and J are TRBV27 and TRBJ2-5; TRBD1 might be the D (6 bases). Trimming pared 3 bases from V and 4 bases from J, leaving 12 bases between. This CDR3 is 14 amino acids long. CDR1 is MNHEY and CDR2 is SMNVEV in the germline V gene (reference sequence).

The rearrangement links TRBV9 to TRBJ2-1; 9 nucleotides line up with TRBD1. V lost 4 bases to trimming and J lost 4 bases; unmatched junction nucleotides: 6. CDR1 SGDLS and CDR2 YYNGEE come from the germline V gene. The CDR3 runs to 15 residues. The CDR3: CASSSGQGRYNEQFF. CDR3 DNA: TGTGCCAGCAGCTCGGGACAGGGTCGTTACAATGAGCAGTTCTTC. Full variable domain (remainder filled in from reference TRBV9 and TRBJ2-1): DSGVTQTPKHLITATGQRVTLRCSPRSGDLSVYWYQQSLDQGLQFLIQYYNGEERAKGNILERFSAQQFPDLHSELNLSSLELGDSALYFCASSSGQGRYNEQFFGPGTRLTVL.

The chain has TRBV2 and TRBJ2-7, with 7 bases that match TRBD1. V dropped 8 bases and J dropped 1; count of bases not matched to a gene: 5. Germline V gene sequence: CDR1 SNHLY, CDR2 FYNNEI. The CDR3 contains 13 residues. In DNA, the CDR3 is TGTGCCAGCGGGCGACAGGGTTCCTACGAGCAGTACTTC. This gives the protein CASGRQGSYEQYF.

This chain joins TRBV7-9 and TRBJ1-5, with TRBD1 matching over 7 bases. The junction had 7 bases not matched to a gene; V was cut back by 5 bases and J by 6 bases. The CDR3 is 14 amino acids. Per the germline V gene, CDR1 is SEHNR and CDR2 is FQNEAQ (reference sequence). DNA for the CDR3: TGTGCCAGCAGCAGGTCCCAGGGGGGTCAGCCCCAGCATTTT. This encodes CASSRSQGGQPQHF.

The chain links TRBV7-9 to TRBJ1-1, with TRBD1 as a possible D gene (6 bases). The V end was cut by 1 base, the J end by 4 bases, with 10 bases between. The length of the CDR3 is 14 residues. From germline, CDR1 is SEHNR and CDR2 FQNEAQ (reference sequence). This CDR3 is CASSLVRGSTEAFF. CDR3 DNA: TGTGCCAGCAGCTTAGTCAGGGGTAGCACTGAAGCTTTCTTT.

The chain carries TRBV28 and TRBJ1-2; the D gene is possibly TRBD1 (6 bases). Per germline, CDR1 MDHEN and CDR2 SYDVKM. V was trimmed by 8 bases and J by 8 bases, leaving 18 bases between them. The CDR3 extends over 13 amino acids. The CDR3 here is CASGLTGNRGYTF. In DNA, the CDR3 is TGTGCCAGCGGCCTCACAGGGAATAGGGGCTACACCTTC.

In nucleotides, the CDR3 is TGTGCCAGCAGTTTACTAGCGGGGGGCAACACCGGGGAGCTGTTTTTT. It yields the protein CASSLLAGGNTGELFF. The rearrangement links TRBV28 to TRBJ2-2, with 11 bases matching TRBD2. Germline assignment: CDR1 MDHEN and CDR2 SYDVKM. The V segment lost 2 bases and the J segment 2 bases; nucleotides outside the gene matches: 1. The CDR3 sequence is 16 residues long. The variable domain in full, completed from reference TRBV28 and TRBJ2-2, reads DVKVTQSSRYLVKRTGEKVFLECVQDMDHENMFWYRQDPGLGLRLIYFSYDVKMKEKGDIPEGYSVSREKKERFSLILESASTNQTSMYLCASSLLAGGNTGELFFGEGSRLTVL.

The V gene is TRBV5-4, the J gene TRBJ1-1; maybe TRBD1 (5 bases). Trimming cost V 3 bases and J 1 base, with 7 bases left between them. Germline CDR1 is SGHNT and CDR2 is YYREEE (reference sequence). This CDR3 is 13 amino acids long. CDR3 sequence reads: CASSWGGNTEAFF. For the CDR3, the DNA is TGTGCCAGCAGCTGGGGCGGGAACACTGAAGCTTTCTTT. Drawing the rest from reference TRBV5-4 and TRBJ1-1, the complete variable domain is ETGVTQSPTHLIKTRGQQVTLRCSSQSGHNTVSWYQQALGQGPQFIFQYYREEENGRGNFPPRFSGLQFPNYSSELNVNALELDDSALYLCASSWGGNTEAFFGQGTRLTVV.

V usage is TRBV6-1 and J usage is TRBJ1-2; 7 bases fit TRBD1. Germline V CDR1 and CDR2: MNHNS, SASEGT. The CDR3 has 13 residues. The V segment lost 1 base and the J segment 7 bases; nucleotides outside the gene matches: 3. CDR3 region: CASSEGQGAGYTF. Here the CDR3 DNA reads TGTGCCAGCAGTGAAGGACAGGGTGCTGGCTACACCTTC.

In this sample, this clone turned up a few times. The V call is TRBV25-1, the J call TRBJ2-1, with TRBD2 identical over 8 bases. The CDR3 is 15 amino acids. Germline loops: CDR1 MGHDK, CDR2 SYGVNS. The V segment lost 5 bases and the J segment 7 bases; nucleotides outside the gene matches: 10. The CDR3 region has the DNA TGTGCCAGCAGTCCCTTAGCGGGGTTGAGGAATGAGCAGTTCTTC. It translates to CASSPLAGLRNEQFF.

The chain carries TRBV5-1 and TRBJ2-7, with D possibly matching TRBD2 (6 bases). Germline assignment: CDR1 SGHRS and CDR2 YFSETQ. CDR3 length equals 15 residues. Deletions cut 4 bases from V and 2 bases from J, with 16 bases between. The CDR3 here is CASSPRGGAAYEQYF. The CDR3 DNA follows: TGCGCCAGCAGCCCGCGAGGCGGGGCCGCCTACGAGCAGTACTTC.

The rearrangement joins TRBV5-4 to TRBJ1-2; D unresolved. Germline V gene lookup returns CDR1 SGHNT and CDR2 YYREEE (reference sequence). The CDR3 has 14 residues. Trimming stripped 2 bases from V and 2 bases from J, with 10 bases between. The CDR3, as DNA: TGTGCCAGCAGCTTTAGAGAGTTCAACTATGGCTACACCTTC. Translation: CASSFREFNYGYTF.

The table lists this clone with a few counts. The V gene is TRBV5-1, the J gene TRBJ1-1; possible D gene TRBD1, 5 bases. Germline V lookup: CDR1 SGHRS, CDR2 YFSETQ. Trimming removed 5 bases at V and 1 base at J, with 6 bases between. This CDR3 is built from 12 residues. The CDR3: CASRRGNTEAFF. In DNA, the CDR3 is TGCGCCAGCAGAAGGGGGAACACTGAAGCTTTCTTT.

This clone came up a few times. The rearrangement joins TRBV19 to TRBJ1-2; D uncertain. The CDR3 has 13 residues. The V gene lost 3 bases and the J gene lost 4 bases, with 9 bases spanning the gap. Germline V gives CDR1 LNHDA, CDR2 SQIVND (reference sequence). The DNA for the CDR3 is TGTGCCAGTAGTATGGACGGGAGCTATGGCTACACCTTC. Amino acid sequence: CASSMDGSYGYTF.

This clone was seen a handful of times. This sequence joins TRBV6-6 and TRBJ1-5; a possible D gene is TRBD1 (5 bases). Germline V CDR1 and CDR2: MNHNY, SVGAGI (reference sequence). Trimming stripped 5 bases from V and 7 bases from J, with 18 bases between. The CDR3 is 15 residues long. Here the CDR3 DNA reads TGTGCCAGCAGTCCCCCGGGGGGGAGAGGACAGCCCCAGCATTTT. This codes for CASSPPGGRGQPQHF.

The chain combines TRBV27 with TRBJ2-5, with D perhaps matching TRBD1 (5 bases). Germline V lookup: CDR1 MNHEY, CDR2 SMNVEV (reference sequence). This CDR3 is built from 14 residues. V was clipped by 6 bases and J by 0 bases, with 11 bases between them. CDR3 protein: CASRQLRDQETQYF. The CDR3 DNA is TGTGCCAGCAGGCAACTCAGGGACCAAGAGACCCAGTACTTC.

This clone has a single count. The V and J genes are TRBV5-6 and TRBJ1-2; tentative D call: TRBD1 (6 bases). The CDR3 loop spans 15 amino acids. The V gene lost 6 bases and the J gene lost 3 bases, with 18 bases spanning the gap. Germline V gives CDR1 SGHDT, CDR2 YYEEEE. The CDR3 sequence is CASNWQGNGDYGYTF. The CDR3 DNA is TGTGCCAGCAACTGGCAGGGGAACGGGGACTATGGCTACACCTTC.

J is TRBJ1-1 and V is TRBV7-2; perhaps TRBD1 as D (5 bases). Trimming took 5 bases from V and 2 from J, leaving 18 bases between them. CDR1 and CDR2 from the germline V gene are SGHTA and FQGNSA. The CDR3 runs 16 residues. The CDR3 sequence: CASSGLGWGGNTEAFF. As DNA, the CDR3 is TGTGCCAGCAGCGGACTCGGTTGGGGGGGAAACACTGAAGCTTTCTTT.

The V gene is TRBV2, the J gene TRBJ1-1; D may be TRBD1 (6 bases). V gave up 8 bases and J gave up 0 bases, with 13 bases separating them. In germline, CDR1 is SNHLY, CDR2 FYNNEI. This CDR3 is built from 14 residues. This CDR3 is CASGQGKMNTEAFF. CDR3 in DNA: TGTGCCAGCGGGCAGGGGAAAATGAACACTGAAGCTTTCTTT. The whole variable domain, remainder taken from reference TRBV2 and TRBJ1-1, is EPEVTQTPSHQVTQMGQEVILRCVPISNHLYFYWYRQILGQKVEFLVSFYNNEISEKSEIFDDQFSVERPDGSNFTLKIRSTKLEDSAMYFCASGQGKMNTEAFFGQGTRLTVV.

J is TRBJ1-1 and V is TRBV6-5; possible D gene TRBD1, 6 bases. Between the trimmed V and J ends, which lost 2 bases and 4 bases, there was a span of 8 bases. Germline-derived CDR1 and CDR2 are MNHEY and SVGAGI. The CDR3 sequence is 13 residues long. CDR3 amino acids: CASSYQGPTEAFF. The CDR3 DNA reads TGTGCCAGCAGTTACCAGGGGCCCACTGAAGCTTTCTTT.

This clone was found once. V gene TRBV19 combines with J gene TRBJ1-1; TRBD1 aligns across 8 bases. The germline gives CDR1 LNHDA, CDR2 SQIVND (reference sequence). The ends lost 10 bases at V and 0 bases at J; junction bases unmatched: 4. CDR3 size: 13 residues. The chain's CDR3 is CATRTGMNTEAFF. DNA for the CDR3: TGTGCCACCAGGACAGGGATGAACACTGAAGCTTTCTTT.

The rearrangement uses TRBV6-5 and TRBJ2-1, with TRBD2 matching over 9 bases. V was pared by 0 bases and J by 8 bases, with 5 bases of the junction left unmatched. Germline V CDR1 and CDR2: MNHEY, SVGAGI. There are 15 residues in the CDR3. The CDR3 DNA follows: TGTGCCAGCAGTTACTCTAGCGGGGGTATCGATGAGCAGTTCTTC. This codes for CASSYSSGGIDEQFF.

For the CDR3, the DNA is TGCAGCGTCCCCCCACCAGGGCTCTCCTATGGCTACACCTTC. Its translation is CSVPPPGLSYGYTF. The chain combines TRBV29-1 with TRBJ1-2; tentatively, D is TRBD1 (5 bases). This CDR3 comprises 14 residues. Germline values: CDR1 SQVTM, CDR2 ANQGSEA. The V gene lost 6 bases and the J gene lost 4 bases, with 18 bases spanning the gap. The entire variable domain, with the rest obtained from reference TRBV29-1 and TRBJ1-2, is as follows: SAVISQKPSRDICQRGTSLTIQCQVDSQVTMMFWYRQQPGQSLTLIATANQGSEATYESGFVIDKFPISRPNLTFSTLTVSNMSPEDSSIYLCSVPPPGLSYGYTFGSGTRLTVV.

The chain links TRBV4-1 to TRBJ1-2, with no clear D. This CDR3 comprises 14 residues. The V and J ends lost 4 bases and 7 bases respectively, with 16 bases between them. Germline CDR1 and CDR2: MGHRA and YSYEKL. The CDR3 nucleotides are TGCGCCAGCAGCCCCACGCTCCGGGTGAGTGGCTACACCTTC. Translated: CASSPTLRVSGYTF.

This chain uses TRBV7-2 with TRBJ2-1, with D unresolved. Looked up from germline, CDR1 is SGHTA and CDR2 is FQGNSA. This CDR3 spans 11 amino acids. Between the trimmed V and J ends, which lost 2 bases and 9 bases, there was a span of 5 bases. The CDR3, as DNA: TGTGCCAGCAGCTTAATCGGTGAGCAGTTCTTC. This codes for CASSLIGEQFF.

The genes are TRBV19 and TRBJ1-2; D is unclear. The CDR3 consists of 11 residues. The V and J ends lost 4 bases and 8 bases respectively, with 8 bases between them. CDR1 is LNHDA, CDR2 SQIVND, per germline (reference sequence). The chain's CDR3 is CASSRHDGYTF. DNA for the CDR3: TGTGCCAGTAGTAGACACGACGGCTACACCTTC.

This clone was seen a handful of times. The chain carries TRBV7-8 and TRBJ2-5, with 12 bases that match TRBD2. This CDR3 comprises 18 residues. Germline V gene data show CDR1 as SGHVS and CDR2 as FQNEAQ. The V and J ends lost 1 base and 2 bases, in that order; junction bases with no gene match: 8. This CDR3 reads CASSLGLAGDWRQETQYF. CDR3 nucleotide sequence: TGTGCCAGCAGCTTAGGACTAGCGGGGGACTGGAGGCAAGAGACCCAGTACTTC.

This chain joins TRBV4-1 and TRBJ2-1, with 11 nucleotides matching TRBD1. The germline V gene encodes CDR1 MGHRA and CDR2 YSYEKL. Trimming removed 0 bases from V and 3 bases from J; junction bases left unmatched: 4. This CDR3 has 17 amino acids. Here the CDR3 reads CASSQEKGTGGYNEQFF. Written as DNA, the CDR3 is TGCGCCAGCAGCCAAGAGAAAGGGACAGGGGGCTACAATGAGCAGTTCTTC.

The chain uses TRBV7-8 and TRBJ1-5, with TRBD1 as a possible D gene (5 bases). Trimming removed 0 bases at V and 9 bases at J, with 15 bases between. Looked up from germline, CDR1 is SGHVS and CDR2 is FQNEAQ. The CDR3 contains 15 residues. As DNA, the CDR3 is TGTGCCAGCAGCTTAGCGTTGACAGTTTTTCGGCCCCAGCATTTT. Its translation: CASSLALTVFRPQHF.

The chain is built from TRBV6-5 and TRBJ1-5; D not resolved. The V gene lost 6 bases and the J gene lost 3 bases, with 15 bases spanning the gap. Germline V gives CDR1 MNHEY, CDR2 SVGAGI. The CDR3 is made up of 15 amino acids. The CDR3 nucleotides read TGTGCCAGCAGGCGGGGTGAAGTACCCAATCAGCCCCAGCATTTT. The encoded protein is CASRRGEVPNQPQHF.

The CDR3 reads CASNFWSGGRETQYF. CDR3 coding DNA: TGTGCCAGCAATTTCTGGAGCGGGGGTCGCGAGACCCAGTACTTC. The chain joins TRBV6-1 to TRBJ2-5, with 8 bases aligning to TRBD2. The CDR3 covers 15 residues. V was clipped by 7 bases and J by 5 bases; unmatched bases: 12. The germline CDR1 and CDR2 sequences are MNHNS and SASEGT.